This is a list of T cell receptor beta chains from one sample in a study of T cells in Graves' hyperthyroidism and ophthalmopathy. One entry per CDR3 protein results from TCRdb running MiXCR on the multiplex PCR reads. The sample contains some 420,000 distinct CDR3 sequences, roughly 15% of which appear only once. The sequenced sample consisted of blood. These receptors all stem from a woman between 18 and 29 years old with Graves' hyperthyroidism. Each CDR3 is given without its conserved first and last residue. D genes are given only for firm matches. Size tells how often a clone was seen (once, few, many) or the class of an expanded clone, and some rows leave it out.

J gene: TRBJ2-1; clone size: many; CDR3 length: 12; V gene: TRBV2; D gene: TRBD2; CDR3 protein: ASLGLAGRNEQF
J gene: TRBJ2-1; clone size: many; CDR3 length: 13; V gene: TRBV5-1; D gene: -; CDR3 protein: ASSLQGGGVNEQF
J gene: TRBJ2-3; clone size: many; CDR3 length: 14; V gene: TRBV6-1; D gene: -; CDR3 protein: ASSEIGGRGSDTQY
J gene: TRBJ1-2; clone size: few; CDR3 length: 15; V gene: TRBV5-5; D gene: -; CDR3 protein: ASSLGGSPRSSYGYT
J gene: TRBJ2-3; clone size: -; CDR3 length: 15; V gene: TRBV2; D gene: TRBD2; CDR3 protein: AGRNGIIASGPDTQY
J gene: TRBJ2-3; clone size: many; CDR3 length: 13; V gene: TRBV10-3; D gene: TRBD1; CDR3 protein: AISEGQGAGDTQY
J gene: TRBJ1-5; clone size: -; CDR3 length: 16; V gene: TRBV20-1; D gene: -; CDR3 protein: SAREISPGLLPDQPQH
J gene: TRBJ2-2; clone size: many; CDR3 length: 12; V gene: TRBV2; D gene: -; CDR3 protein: ASSELGNTGELF
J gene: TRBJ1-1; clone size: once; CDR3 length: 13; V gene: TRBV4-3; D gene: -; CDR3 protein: ASSQQGKMNTEAF
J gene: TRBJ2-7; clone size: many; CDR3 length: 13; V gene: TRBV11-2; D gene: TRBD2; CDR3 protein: ASSSGAGLGYEQY
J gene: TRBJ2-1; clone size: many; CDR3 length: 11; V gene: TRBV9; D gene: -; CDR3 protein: ASSVSAYNEQF
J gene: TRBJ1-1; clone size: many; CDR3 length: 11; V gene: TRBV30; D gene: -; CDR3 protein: AWGVWGRYEAF
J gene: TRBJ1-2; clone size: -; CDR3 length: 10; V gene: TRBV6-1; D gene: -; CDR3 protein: ASSEYAYGYT
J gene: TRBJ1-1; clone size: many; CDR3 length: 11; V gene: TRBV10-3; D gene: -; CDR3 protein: AIRPQANTEAF
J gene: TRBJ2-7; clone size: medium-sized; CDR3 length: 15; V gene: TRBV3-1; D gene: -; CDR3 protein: ASSQGAAVATHYEQY
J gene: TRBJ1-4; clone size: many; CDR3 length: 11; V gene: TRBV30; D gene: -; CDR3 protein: AWTGMANEKLF
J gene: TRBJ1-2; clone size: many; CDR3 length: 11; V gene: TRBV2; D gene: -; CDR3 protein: ASNIAGDYGYT
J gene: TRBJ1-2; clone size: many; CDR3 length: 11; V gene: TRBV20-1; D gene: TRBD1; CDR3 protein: SARRQGGYGYT
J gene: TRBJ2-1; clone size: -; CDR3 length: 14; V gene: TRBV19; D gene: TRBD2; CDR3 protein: ASSIGTSGRLGEQF
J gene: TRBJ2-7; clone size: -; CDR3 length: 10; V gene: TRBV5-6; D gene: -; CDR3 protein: ASSLGGHEQY
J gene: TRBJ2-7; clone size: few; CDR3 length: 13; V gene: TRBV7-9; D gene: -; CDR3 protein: ASSLGLGANCEQY
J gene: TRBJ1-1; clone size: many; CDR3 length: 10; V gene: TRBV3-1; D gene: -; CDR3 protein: ASSLPGTEAF
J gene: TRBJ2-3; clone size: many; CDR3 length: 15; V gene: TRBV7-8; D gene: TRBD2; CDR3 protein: ASSLQLAGGDTDTQY
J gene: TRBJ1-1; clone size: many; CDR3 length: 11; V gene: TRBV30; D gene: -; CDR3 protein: AWMDGVNTEAF
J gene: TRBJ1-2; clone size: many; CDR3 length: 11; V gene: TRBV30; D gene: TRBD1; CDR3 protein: AWGGQGTIGYT
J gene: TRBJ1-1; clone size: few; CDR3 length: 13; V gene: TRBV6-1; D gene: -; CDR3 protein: ASSGETDAGTEAF
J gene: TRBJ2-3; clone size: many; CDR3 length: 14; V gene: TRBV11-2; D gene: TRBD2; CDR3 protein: ASSRGTSLSTDTQY
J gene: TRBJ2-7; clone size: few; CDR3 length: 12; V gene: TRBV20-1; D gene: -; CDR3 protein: SASWRGAAYEQY
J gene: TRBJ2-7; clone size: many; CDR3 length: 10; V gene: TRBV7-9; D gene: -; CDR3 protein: ASSVQGGEQY
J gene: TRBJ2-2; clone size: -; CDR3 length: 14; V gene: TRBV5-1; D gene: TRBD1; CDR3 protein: ASSLGQGVVTGELF
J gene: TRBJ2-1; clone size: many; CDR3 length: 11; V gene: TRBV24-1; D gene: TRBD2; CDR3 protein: ATSDGGRDEQF
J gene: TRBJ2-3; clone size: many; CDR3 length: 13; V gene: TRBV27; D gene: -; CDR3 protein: ASSPLPVSTDTQY
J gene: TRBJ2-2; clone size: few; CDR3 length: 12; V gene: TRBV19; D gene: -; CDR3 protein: ATKTGPETGELF
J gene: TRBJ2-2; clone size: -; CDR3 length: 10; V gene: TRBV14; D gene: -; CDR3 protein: ASSQATGELF
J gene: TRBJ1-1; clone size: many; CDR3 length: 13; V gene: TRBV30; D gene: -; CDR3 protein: AWSVMGAWRTEAF
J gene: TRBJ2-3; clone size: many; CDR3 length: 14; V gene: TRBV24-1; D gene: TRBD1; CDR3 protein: ATKTGVDREGDTQY
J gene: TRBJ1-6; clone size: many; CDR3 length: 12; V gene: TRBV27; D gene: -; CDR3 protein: ASRAASIVAPLH
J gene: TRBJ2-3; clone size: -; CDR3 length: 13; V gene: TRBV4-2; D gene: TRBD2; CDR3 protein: ASSQVREGPDTQY
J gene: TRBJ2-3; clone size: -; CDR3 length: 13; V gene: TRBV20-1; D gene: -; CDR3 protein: SARDLRAHTDTQY
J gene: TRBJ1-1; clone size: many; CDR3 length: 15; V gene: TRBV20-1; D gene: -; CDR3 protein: SASAPALTGWNTEAF
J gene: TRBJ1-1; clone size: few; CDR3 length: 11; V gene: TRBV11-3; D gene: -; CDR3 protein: ASSQYGGAEAF
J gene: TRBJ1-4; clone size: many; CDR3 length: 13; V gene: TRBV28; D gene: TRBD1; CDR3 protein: ASSSQQGLSEKLF
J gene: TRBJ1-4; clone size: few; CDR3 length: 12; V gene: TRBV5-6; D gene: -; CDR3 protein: ASSPYPGHEKLF
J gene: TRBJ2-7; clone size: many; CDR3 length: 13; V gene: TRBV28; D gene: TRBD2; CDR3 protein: ASSSSGTSGYEQY
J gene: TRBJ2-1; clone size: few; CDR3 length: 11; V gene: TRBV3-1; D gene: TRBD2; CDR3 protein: ASSQDPLTSKF
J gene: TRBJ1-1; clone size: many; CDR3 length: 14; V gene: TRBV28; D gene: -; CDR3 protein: ASSHAIGSRNTEAF